This T cell receptor (beta chain) derives from a study of GPR56 and killer-like receptors on CD4 memory cells (dated by TCRdb to between 2018 and 2021). About the investigation overall: It was proposed in the study that human CD4+ memory T-cell differentiation and cytokine production potential are marked by progressive acquisition of KLRB1, KLRG1, GPR56 and then KLRF1. The healthy blood donors were described in the study as age-matched to the liver disease patients, whose median age was 68 years. The full study reports these points: Clones dominating late populations 4 and 5 were also found in early populations 1 and 2, and this finding was taken by the authors as evidence for linear differentiation. Rather than covering full repertoires, the diversity and similarity analyses were limited to the 100 most expanded clones in each population. Clonal frequency started low in the marker-negative population and rose progressively along the proposed pathway, while TCRbeta diversity decreased accordingly. Overlap of TCR repertoires was observed especially between the late populations 4 and 5, and partly population 3.

Points on this clonotype: Its recognized antigen is unknown.

Before TCRbeta sequencing, fluorescence-activated cell sorting was used to enrich five KLR/GPR56-defined CD4+ populations. TCRbeta repertoires of five CD4+ T-cell subsets defined by KLRB1, KLRG1, GPR56 and KLRF1 expression were sequenced to test a linear memory differentiation pathway. TCR-sequenced cells came from peripheral blood of healthy control individuals, reported as five donors in the TCRbeta analysis figure. Heparinized peripheral blood was collected, and every sample was processed within one hour of retrieval. To isolate peripheral blood mononuclear cells, blood was diluted 1:2 in PBS and put through Biocoll density gradient centrifugation at room temperature. CD4+ T cells were enriched from freshly isolated PBMCs by magnetic sorting with anti-CD4 MicroBeads before flow sorting. A BD FACSAria II was used to sort CD4+ T cells, enriched from the PBMCs of healthy donors, according to marker expression. Surface staining used anti-KLRB1 clone 191B8, anti-KLRF1 clone 4A4.D10 and anti-KLRG1 clone REA261 antibodies from Miltenyi Biotec.

Sequenced on an Illumina HiSeq 2500. The recombined TCRbeta locus was amplified by a previously published PCR protocol to build sequencing libraries. The original pipeline was this. Reads whose average quality score was below 30 were removed, and the reads that remained were processed with IMSEQ. Vbeta gene, Jbeta gene and CDR3 amino acid sequence were used to define clonotypes. To quantify how much the repertoires of different populations overlapped, the Morisita-Horn index was computed on the top 100 expanded clones. Renyi diversity profiles, calculated on the top 100 expanded clones, were used to assess clonal diversity. TCRdb reprocessed the reads; each CDR3 protein sequence makes one entry, and DNA is unavailable. In this record, the V and J calls reflect TCRdb's handling and not the investigators' own analysis. Per the sample table, the count is 50 to 70 distinct CDR3 sequences. The CDR3 runs 13 amino acids, cysteine and phenylalanine included. The DNA is unrecorded. Per the germline V gene, MNHEY is the CDR1 and SVGAGI is the CDR2.

Sequences were obtained from memory CD4+ T cells from blood. This sequence originates from a human donor in good health. Recombination connected TRBV6-5 to TRBJ2-5. This receptor has the CDR3 CASSGWLGETQYF.